Given below is one T cell receptor beta chain in context. The target of this receptor is not known. No base qualities exist here, and no much larger clone lies one base off it. Amplification of TCR beta CDR3 regions was carried out from RNA transcripts. For the first round of RT-PCR on the TCR CDR3, the HTBI primer set was used together with the Qiagen OneStep RT-PCR kit. Libraries were constructed in a second round of multiplex PCR, after which size selection and purification were carried out. Sequencing of the libraries was done on an Illumina HiSeq2000 using paired-end 100 bp reads. The study's own analysis went as follows. SOAPnuke was used to process the raw data, with reads discarded if the reads contained adapters or uncalled bases, had a mean Phred below 15, or lacked an exact constant-primer or identifier match. COPE v1.2.5 was used to merge high-quality paired reads, and clonotypes were defined as unique nucleotide sequences. MiTCR v1.1 was used to align clonotypes to the IMGT TRBV, TRBD and TRBJ reference segments. The analysis was restricted to V-J combinations with a frequency above 0.0001, which together covered about 99% of the repertoires. A TCS score was defined as the ratio of F50 (clonal expansion) to E x V (chaos), with BLOSUM62-based TCRdist applied between CDR3 peptides within each V-J. Welch's t-statistics and random forest reduced fewer than 550 V-J features to 13, which were used in a naive Bayes classifier (R e1071). The similarity between thyroid and blood repertoires was quantified using the Morisita-Horn index. The public reads were quality trimmed at Q25 with fastp and then assembled into clones with MiXCR by TCRdb, keeping productive beta chains. For every CDR3 protein sequence, its rows merge into one entry that carries the most common genes and DNA. It is TCRdb's table, rather than the study itself, that gives the V and J calls and clone size. The sample table shows hundreds of thousands of distinct CDR3 sequences, and roughly 45% are seen once. Together, the top ten hold under 8% of the sample.

These data belong to a study of T cells in Graves' hyperthyroidism and ophthalmopathy (dated by TCRdb to between 2018 and 2021). The study in broad terms: To identify TCR V-J signatures that set the groups apart, the researchers used a discovery cohort of about a hundred patients, made up of 43 with Graves' ophthalmopathy and some 58 with stable Graves' hyperthyroidism. An independent validation cohort of fewer than 20 hyperthyroidism patients and 17 patients who later progressed to ophthalmopathy tested prospective prediction of ophthalmopathy. For training and testing, the roughly 93 patients in the discovery cohort were randomly divided in a 7:3 ratio. The study also compared thyroid tissue and blood T-cell repertoires from more than 5 Graves' hyperthyroidism patients. After sampling, hyperthyroidism patients received methimazole starting at 30 mg daily, and ophthalmopathy patients received high-dose intravenous methylprednisolone. The paper describes TCR Vbeta CDR3 sequencing of 135 peripheral blood samples, made up of roughly 40 ophthalmopathy patients, roughly 72 hyperthyroidism patients and 17 progressor patients. General conclusions and limits of the study: Blood samples also contained most of the expanded thyroid clonotypes (frequency above 0.001), which suggests that blood repertoires may reflect thyroid immune responses. In validation, the model predicted progression to ophthalmopathy with over 65% sensitivity and 72% to 85% specificity, a median of approximately 6.5 months before onset. Sample size was not statistically predetermined, and investigators were not blinded to group allocation. Ophthalmopathy was separated from stable hyperthyroidism by a 13 V-J signature model, with roughly 88% sensitivity and 81% to 82% specificity obtained in cross-validation and 80%/75% obtained in testing.

The germline V gene yields SGHTA for CDR1 and FQGTGA for CDR2. The germline ends are 14 bases apart after V is trimmed by 5 bases and J by 0 bases. From the cysteine up to the phenylalanine, the CDR3 has a length of 16 residues. CDR3 DNA is the only sequence kept; it has 48 bases, read in frame from the first base. Exclusion was applied to patients with uncontrolled infections, other autoimmune diseases, pregnancy or lactation. Diagnoses were established on the basis of clinical symptoms, serum thyroxine and TRAb, thyroid ultrasound, and orbital computed tomography. Trizol reagent was used to extract total RNA, and RNA quality was then checked on an Agilent 2100 Bioanalyzer.

This TCR was recovered from an adult man with Graves' disease, either hyperthyroidism or ophthalmopathy (not recorded which). Specimen: peripheral blood or thyroid tissue (not recorded which). The sequence joins TRBV7-3 to TRBJ1-3, with no confidently assigned D gene. The nucleotide sequence reads as follows: TGTGCCAGCAGCCAAAAGGAAAGACTCTCTGGAAACACCATATATTTT. This translates into CASSQKERLSGNTIYF.